The 23 T cell receptor beta chains below all came from one sample that was sequenced in a study of CD8 T cells in ankylosing spondylitis. General observations from the study: Ankylosing spondylitis blood appeared to carry a characteristic TCR beta motif of several highly homologous variants.

TCRdb recomputed calls from the 5' RACE reads with MiXCR, one row per CDR3 protein. Of a few hundred thousand distinct CDR3 sequences listed, 6% to 8% are singletons. These TCRs' antigens remain unknown. The sample consisted of blood, either unsorted or a sorted T cell fraction (not recorded which). The receptor set was obtained from a male donor with ankylosing spondylitis.

At least ten counts were recorded for this clonotype. V usage is TRBV20-1 and J usage is TRBJ2-7, with TRBD2 identical over 9 bases. Germline V gene data show CDR1 as DFQATT and CDR2 as SNEGSKA (reference sequence). The CDR3 covers 16 residues. After removal of 3 bases from V and 3 bases from J, the junction contained 12 bases not matched to a gene. The CDR3 region is CSARAIAGEPGYEQYF. Written as DNA, the CDR3 is TGCAGTGCTAGGGCGATAGCGGGGGAGCCTGGCTACGAGCAGTACTTC.

This clonotype appeared many times. V gene TRBV12-3 or TRBV12-4 combines with J gene TRBJ2-1; 9 nucleotides align to TRBD2. The V gene end was trimmed by 3 bases and the J gene end by 3 bases; junction bases not matched to a gene: 3. The CDR3 length is 15 residues. The CDR3 nucleotides read TGTGCCAGCAGTTTGGGACTAGCCTTCTACAATGAGCAGTTCTTC. It translates to CASSLGLAFYNEQFF.

The chain is built from TRBV5-1 and TRBJ1-1; TRBD1 matches at 8 bases. The trim removed 3 bases at V and 0 bases at J, leaving 7 bases unmatched. This CDR3 spans 16 amino acids. The germline V gene has CDR1 SGHRS and CDR2 YFSETQ. CDR3 residues: CASSSPRQGLNTEAFF. CDR3 sequence (DNA): TGCGCCAGCAGCTCCCCCAGACAGGGGCTGAACACTGAAGCTTTCTTT.

This clonotype was seen at least ten times. CDR3 DNA sequence: TGTGCCAGCAGGGTTCTGACTATGGAATCGGGAGACTCTAACTATGGCTACACCTTC. Amino acid sequence: CASRVLTMESGDSNYGYTF. This rearrangement joins TRBV6-1 to TRBJ1-2; D uncertain. The germline V and J ends were trimmed by 6 bases and 0 bases, with 26 bases remaining between them. Germline V gives CDR1 MNHNS, CDR2 SASEGT. The CDR3 consists of 19 residues.

This chain connects TRBV6-1 to TRBJ2-1, with 7 bases fitting TRBD2. CDR3 length: 16 residues. The junction had 13 bases not matched to a gene; V was cut back by 5 bases and J by 6 bases. The germline V gene has CDR1 MNHNS and CDR2 SASEGT. CDR3 DNA sequence: TGTGCCAGCAGTAGCCCTAGCGGTCTATTACGCAATGAGCAGTTCTTC. It is translated as CASSSPSGLLRNEQFF.

This clonotype was detected ten times or more. V is TRBV12-3 or TRBV12-4 and J is TRBJ1-3; unclear D gene. The CDR3 totals 15 residues. V was trimmed by 3 bases and J by 0 bases, leaving 9 bases between them. The CDR3 nucleotides read TGTGCCAGCAGTTTGGTGACCCCCTCTGGAAACACCATATATTTT. Protein: CASSLVTPSGNTIYF.

This clonotype was recorded many times. This chain uses TRBV11-1 with TRBJ2-5; possibly TRBD2 for D (6 bases). CDR1 and CDR2 (germline): SGHAT, FQDESV (reference sequence). This CDR3 comprises 19 residues. The V end lost 5 bases, the J end lost 4 bases, and 29 bases lay between the germline ends. This CDR3 is CASSPTVVVGGGTAETQYF. CDR3 bases: TGTGCCAGCAGCCCCACCGTAGTAGTGGGGGGAGGCACTGCAGAGACCCAGTACTTC.

This clonotype was detected many times. The chain uses TRBV29-1 and TRBJ1-6; 9 positions agree with TRBD1. The CDR3 is made up of 15 amino acids. The V gene end was trimmed by 0 bases and the J gene end by 9 bases; junction bases not matched to a gene: 6. Germline V gives CDR1 SQVTM, CDR2 ANQGSEA. The CDR3 protein is CSVEDNRGLASPLHF. The CDR3 DNA is TGCAGCGTTGAAGACAACAGGGGGCTCGCTTCACCCCTCCACTTT.

The genes are TRBV6-5 and TRBJ2-7; 7 nucleotides match TRBD1. V lost 0 bases, J lost 3 bases, and 8 bases stayed unmatched. Germline CDR1 is MNHEY and CDR2 is SVGAGI. The CDR3 runs 16 residues. As DNA, the CDR3 is TGTGCCAGCAGTTACTCGTCGGGACAGATGGGCTACGAGCAGTACTTC. It yields the protein CASSYSSGQMGYEQYF.

Many counts were recorded for this clonotype. The chain is built from TRBV7-8 and TRBJ2-3; no reliable D call. The V and J ends lost 5 bases and 2 bases respectively, with 17 bases between them. The CDR3 loop spans 16 amino acids. Germline V lookup: CDR1 SGHVS, CDR2 FQNEAQ. The CDR3 coding sequence is TGTGCCAGCAGCCCCCGTGTAGGGAAATCCACAGATACGCAGTATTTT. Its translation: CASSPRVGKSTDTQYF.

The sample holds a few counts of this clonotype. The chain joins TRBV15 to TRBJ1-2; D ambiguous. This CDR3 comprises 15 residues. V dropped 0 bases and J dropped 0 bases, with 8 bases sitting between them. Germline V gives CDR1 LNHNV, CDR2 YYDKDF (reference sequence). The CDR3 reads CATSRDSRSNYGYTF. CDR3 in DNA: TGTGCCACCAGCAGAGACTCCAGATCTAACTATGGCTACACCTTC.

This clonotype has ten or more counts. The gene calls are TRBV7-9 and TRBJ2-1; 9 nucleotides line up with TRBD2. CDR3 size: 16 residues. V shed 4 bases, J shed 8 bases, and the junction held 12 bases outside the gene matches. The germline V gene has CDR1 SEHNR and CDR2 FQNEAQ (reference sequence). CDR3 nucleotide sequence: TGTGCCAGCAGCTCCTCAACTAGCGGGCCTGGGGATGAGCAGTTCTTC. This gives the protein CASSSSTSGPGDEQFF.

This clonotype showed up just a few times. The chain uses TRBV5-1 and TRBJ2-7, with D possibly TRBD2 on 6 matching bases. Germline CDR1 and CDR2: SGHRS and YFSETQ. CDR3 size: 16 residues. The V end lost 4 bases, the J end lost 3 bases, and 20 bases lay between the germline ends. The CDR3 loop is CASSLAPGLPDYEQYF. CDR3 nucleotide sequence: TGCGCCAGCAGCCTCGCACCGGGACTCCCGGACTACGAGCAGTACTTC.

The table lists this clonotype with many counts. This sequence joins TRBV5-1 and TRBJ1-5, with 10 bases identical to TRBD1. Germline CDR1 reads SGHRS; CDR2 reads YFSETQ. The ends lost 3 bases at V and 7 bases at J; junction bases unmatched: 10. The CDR3 is made up of 16 amino acids. The CDR3 nucleotides are TGCGCCAGCAGCTCGGACCCGGGACAGGGGTACCAGCCCCAGCATTTT. Translation gives CASSSDPGQGYQPQHF.

This clonotype was picked up a small number of times. This chain links TRBV24-1 with TRBJ2-1; 9 bases fit TRBD1. Germline V gives CDR1 KGHDR, CDR2 SFDVKD. V lost 4 bases and J lost 6; bases outside the gene matches: 9. The CDR3 is made up of 16 amino acids. CDR3 DNA sequence: TGTGCCACCAGTGACCTGGGACAGGGTTACCCCAATGAGCAGTTCTTC. It translates to CATSDLGQGYPNEQFF.

This clonotype was counted many times. The V call is TRBV29-1, the J call TRBJ2-2; D remains unclear. CDR3 size: 13 residues. Germline values: CDR1 SQVTM, CDR2 ANQGSEA. V was pared by 7 bases and J by 5 bases, with 14 bases between. CDR3 bases: TGCAGCGCCCCTGGAAGTGGGACCGGGGAGCTGTTTTTT. Encoded protein: CSAPGSGTGELFF.

This clonotype was counted many times. The chain has TRBV6-8 and TRBJ1-1; no clear D gene. Germline assignment: CDR1 MNHGY and CDR2 SAAAGT. The CDR3 has 12 residues. Trimming took 4 bases from V and 1 from J, leaving 4 bases between them. CDR3 nucleotides: TGTGCCAGCAGTTGGGGGAACACTGAAGCTTTCTTT. Translating it yields CASSWGNTEAFF.

The chain links TRBV7-9 to TRBJ2-5; 7 positions match TRBD1. Looked up from germline, CDR1 is SEHNR and CDR2 is FQNEAQ (reference sequence). V shed 0 bases, J shed 1 base, and the junction held 2 bases outside the gene matches. CDR3 length: 15 amino acids. CDR3 protein: CASSLAGTVQETQYF. The CDR3 bases are TGTGCCAGCAGCTTAGCCGGGACAGTCCAAGAGACCCAGTACTTC. Full variable domain (rest looked up from reference TRBV7-9 and TRBJ2-5): DTGVSQNPRHKITKRGQNVTFRCDPISEHNRLYWYRQTLGQGPEFLTYFQNEAQLEKSRLLSDRFSAERPKGSFSTLEIQRTEQGDSAMYLCASSLAGTVQETQYFGPGTRLLVL.

This clonotype has only a few counts. The gene calls are TRBV7-9 and TRBJ2-2; no clear D gene. The CDR3 spans 16 residues. Germline-derived CDR1 and CDR2 are SEHNR and FQNEAQ (reference sequence). V was cut by 7 bases and J by 1 base, with 16 bases left in between. The DNA of the CDR3 is TGTGCCAGCAACCCTAGACCTACAGAGAACACCGGGGAGCTGTTTTTT. This gives the protein CASNPRPTENTGELFF.

This clonotype was counted only a few times. The J gene is TRBJ2-1, the V gene TRBV9; no firm D call. V was pared by 0 bases and J by 1 base, with 5 bases between. The CDR3 contains 14 residues. Germline V gene lookup returns CDR1 SGDLS and CDR2 YYNGEE. CDR3 amino acids: CASSVETSYNEQFF. For the CDR3, the DNA is TGTGCCAGCAGCGTAGAGACTTCCTACAATGAGCAGTTCTTC. The full variable domain, rest sourced from reference TRBV9 and TRBJ2-1, is DSGVTQTPKHLITATGQRVTLRCSPRSGDLSVYWYQQSLDQGLQFLIQYYNGEERAKGNILERFSAQQFPDLHSELNLSSLELGDSALYFCASSVETSYNEQFFGPGTRLTVL.

This clonotype was observed many times. This CDR3 is CASRPGSGTQQETQYF. The CDR3, as DNA: TGCGCCAGCAGACCGGGTAGCGGGACCCAACAAGAGACCCAGTACTTC. The rearrangement links TRBV10-2 to TRBJ2-5; 8 bases map to TRBD2. The CDR3 consists of 16 residues. Germline CDR1 is WSHSY and CDR2 is SAAADI. J gave up 2 bases and V 6 bases, and 11 bases lay outside the gene matches.

The rearrangement uses TRBV12-3 or TRBV12-4 and TRBJ2-7, with 11 bases aligning to TRBD2. The length of the CDR3 is 13 residues. Trimming removed 7 bases from V and 5 bases from J; junction bases left unmatched: 4. Written as DNA, the CDR3 is TGTGCCAGCAATCTAGCGGGAGGTGACGAGCAGTACTTC. This codes for CASNLAGGDEQYF.

This clonotype was recorded a few times. Here the CDR3 omits its conserved ending phenylalanine or tryptophan, so a read error is the likely source. V and J are TRBV6-5 and TRBJ2-1, with 7 bases identical to TRBD2. CDR1 MNHEY and CDR2 SVGAGI come from the germline V gene. V shed 2 bases, J shed 4 bases, and the junction held 5 bases outside the gene matches. The CDR3 has 15 residues. The CDR3 protein is CASSYGGSGYNEQFL. DNA of the CDR3: TGTGCCAGCAGTTACGGGGGTAGCGGGTACAATGAGCAGTTCCTC.